This TCR beta chain was captured by sequencing in a study of lymphopenia after photon versus proton radiotherapy. Findings of the study overall: Post-nadir diversity loss with photons came from oligoclonal expansion, particularly CD8+ Temra cells. A bigger post-nadir fall in TCR diversity correlated inversely with survival time in deceased patients.

As regards this clone: Its antigen is not identified.

Sequenced by immunoSEQ multiplex PCR; TCRdb stores in-frame clones only, minus some. The repertoire consists of about 45,000 clones, with 65% to 90% occurring once and the leading ten covering over 2%. The V gene end was trimmed by 8 bases and the J gene end by 2 bases; junction bases not matched to a gene: 6. Per germline, CDR1 LNHDA and CDR2 SQIVND (reference sequence). The CDR3 is 13 amino acids. The sequence was collected from a man aged 35 to 55 with gastric cancer. The chain joins TRBV19 to TRBJ2-7, with TRBD1 matching 7 bases. Sample: peripheral blood, taken from a patient treated with photon-based radiotherapy. The CDR3 is CASAQGLPYEQYF. CDR3 DNA: TGTGCCAGTGCACAGGGGCTTCCCTACGAGCAGTACTTC.